This T cell receptor beta chain appears in the sequencing data of a study of T cell repertoires in urothelial bladder cancer. Study summary: Three lesions each were cT0, cTa, cT1, and cT2 or greater.

Whole-study results and caveats: A single clone reached about 2% in benign versus up to roughly 17% in carcinoma.

V lost 3 bases, J lost 0 bases, and 2 bases stayed unmatched. Germline V gene data show CDR1 as LNHDA and CDR2 as SQIVND (reference sequence). The CDR3 runs to 15 residues. Note on this clone: Its antigen remains unknown.

TCRdb keeps only in-frame clones here, not all; method: immunoSEQ multiplex PCR. The sample contains almost 9,000 clones, about three fifths of which appear only once. Sequenced: tumor-infiltrating cells from bladder cancer. The receptor was isolated from a human donor with urothelial carcinoma. This chain connects TRBV19 to TRBJ2-3; 8 bases align to TRBD1. The CDR3 protein is CASSMDRVSTDTQYF. Here the CDR3 DNA reads TGTGCCAGTAGTATGGACAGGGTTAGCACAGATACGCAGTATTTT.